What follows are 15 T cell receptor beta chains derived from one specimen sequenced in a study of blood T cell repertoires in COVID-19. TCRdb's table, derived via immunoSEQ multiplex PCR, lists solely in-frame clones and lacks some. Of roughly 49,000 clones listed, roughly 84% are singletons. Sequencing used peripheral blood. The receptors shown here come from a man aged 45-60 years with active COVID-19.

The chain uses TRBV29-1 and TRBJ1-1; D remains unclear. V lost 4 bases and J lost 0, with 9 bases in between. The CDR3 is 13 amino acids. Germline V CDR1 and CDR2: SQVTM, ANQGSEA. The chain's CDR3 is CSVARPMNTEAFF. The CDR3 DNA reads as TGCAGCGTTGCTAGGCCCATGAACACTGAAGCTTTCTTT. The full variable domain, its missing parts supplied by reference TRBV29-1 and TRBJ1-1, is SAVISQKPSRDICQRGTSLTIQCQVDSQVTMMFWYRQQPGQSLTLIATANQGSEATYESGFVIDKFPISRPNLTFSTLTVSNMSPEDSSIYLCSVARPMNTEAFFGQGTRLTVV.

The chain joins TRBV6-4 to TRBJ1-5; D remains unclear. There are 14 residues in the CDR3. Germline V gene lookup returns CDR1 MRHNA and CDR2 SNTAGT. Trimming shortened V by 10 bases and J by 1 base, and 14 bases separated the two germline ends. The CDR3 spells CATPGTGSNQPQHF. In nucleotides, the CDR3 is TGTGCCACCCCAGGTACTGGGAGCAATCAGCCCCAGCATTTT.

The J gene is TRBJ1-2, the V gene TRBV2, with unresolved D. V gave up 4 bases and J gave up 2 bases, with 14 bases separating them. Germline values: CDR1 SNHLY, CDR2 FYNNEI. The CDR3 has 15 residues. The DNA of the CDR3 is TGTGCCAGCAGTGCGACTGTACAATGGAACTATGGCTACACCTTC. This codes for CASSATVQWNYGYTF.

The J gene is TRBJ2-3, the V gene TRBV9; D ambiguous. Germline V gene data show CDR1 as SGDLS and CDR2 as YYNGEE. This CDR3 has 14 residues. V was pared by 4 bases and J by 0 bases, with 9 bases between. For the CDR3, the DNA is TGTGCCAGCAGCACAGATCCTAGCACAGATACGCAGTATTTT. Translated, it gives CASSTDPSTDTQYF.

V usage is TRBV7-9 and J usage is TRBJ1-3; 11 bases fit TRBD1. Trimming at V came to 4 bases and at J to 6 bases, leaving 17 bases not matched to a gene. Germline values: CDR1 SEHNR, CDR2 FQNEAQ (reference sequence). The CDR3 is 19 amino acids. The CDR3 region is CASSYGTGGSTRRPNTIYF. The CDR3 coding sequence is TGTGCCAGCAGCTACGGGACAGGGGGTTCCACTCGTCGTCCAAACACCATATATTTT.

The gene calls are TRBV2 and TRBJ2-3; 15 bases match TRBD2. This CDR3 spans 18 amino acids. Germline trimming cut 8 bases from V and 5 bases from J; bases unmatched to any gene: 14. Germline CDR1 reads SNHLY; CDR2 reads FYNNEI. CDR3 protein: CASLGLAGGPGRGDTQYF. In nucleotides, the CDR3 is TGTGCCAGCCTAGGACTAGCGGGAGGGCCCGGTCGGGGAGATACGCAGTATTTT. Combining the CDR3 with reference TRBV2 and TRBJ2-3 gives the whole variable domain EPEVTQTPSHQVTQMGQEVILRCVPISNHLYFYWYRQILGQKVEFLVSFYNNEISEKSEIFDDQFSVERPDGSNFTLKIRSTKLEDSAMYFCASLGLAGGPGRGDTQYFGPGTRLTVL.

The genes are TRBV7-2 and TRBJ2-3; a possible D gene is TRBD2 (6 bases). The CDR3 totals 16 residues. V was cut by 1 base and J by 1 base, with 12 bases left in between. The germline V gene encodes CDR1 SGHTA and CDR2 FQGNSA. CDR3 sequence: CASSLGGGVGTDTQYF. CDR3 nucleotide sequence: TGTGCCAGCAGCTTAGGTGGCGGGGTAGGCACAGATACGCAGTATTTT. The full variable domain, in which reference TRBV7-2 and TRBJ2-3 provide the parts outside the CDR3, is GAGVSQSPSNKVTEKGKDVELRCDPISGHTALYWYRQSLGQGLEFLIYFQGNSAPDKSGLPSDRFSAERTGGSVSTLTIQRTQQEDSAVYLCASSLGGGVGTDTQYFGPGTRLTVL.

V gene TRBV11-3 combines with J gene TRBJ2-2, with TRBD1 matching over 8 bases. Germline V gene lookup returns CDR1 SGHNT and CDR2 YENEEA. CDR3 size: 13 residues. With V trimmed by 5 bases and J by 7 bases, 3 bases remained unmatched. The DNA of the CDR3 is TGTGCCAGCAGCGGACAGGGAATCGGGGAGCTGTTTTTT. As protein: CASSGQGIGELFF.

V is TRBV30 and J is TRBJ1-3; no clear D. This CDR3 is built from 13 residues. Trimming left V 0 bases short and J 5 bases short, with 8 bases between. Germline CDR1 and CDR2: GTSNPN and SVGIG (reference sequence). CDR3 protein: CAWSVIGRNTIYF. The CDR3, as DNA: TGTGCCTGGAGTGTAATTGGGCGAAACACCATATATTTT.

The chain recombines TRBV2 with TRBJ2-6, with TRBD1 identical over 7 bases. The CDR3 is made up of 17 amino acids. Per the germline V gene, CDR1 is SNHLY and CDR2 is FYNNEI. V lost 3 bases, J lost 2 bases, and 7 bases stayed unmatched. CDR3 coding DNA: TGTGCCAGCAGTGATGGGACAGCCACCCCTGGGGCCAACGTCCTGACTTTC. Its protein product is CASSDGTATPGANVLTF.

The chain employs TRBV10-3 and TRBJ2-7; a possible D gene is TRBD2 (7 bases). V was shortened by 8 bases and J by 11 bases, with 16 bases between the two germline ends. The germline V gene encodes CDR1 ENHRY and CDR2 SYGVKD. The CDR3 has 11 amino acids. As DNA, the CDR3 is TGTGCCATCGTCATGAGGGAGGGGGAGTACTTC. Protein: CAIVMREGEYF.

This chain connects TRBV30 to TRBJ2-7; weak D call: TRBD1 (7 bases). The CDR3 runs to 15 residues. Trimming shortened V by 2 bases and J by 2 bases, and 16 bases separated the two germline ends. Germline V gives CDR1 GTSNPN, CDR2 SVGIG (reference sequence). The CDR3 region is CAWSLGGTAPYEQYF. The CDR3 nucleotides are TGTGCCTGGAGTCTAGGCGGGACAGCGCCCTACGAGCAGTACTTC.

V is TRBV20-1 and J is TRBJ1-3; D may be TRBD1 (5 bases). The germline V gene encodes CDR1 DFQATT and CDR2 SNEGSKA (reference sequence). V was shortened by 3 bases and J by 4 bases, with 10 bases between the two germline ends. The CDR3 covers 13 residues. As DNA, the CDR3 is TGCAGTGCTAGTACAGGTTACGGAAACACCATATATTTT. Encoded protein: CSASTGYGNTIYF.

V is TRBV11-3 and J is TRBJ1-1, with D hard to call. Germline CDR1 reads SGHNT; CDR2 reads YENEEA. There are 13 residues in the CDR3. V lost 0 bases, J lost 4 bases, and 6 bases lay in between. The CDR3 DNA reads as TGTGCCAGCAGCTTAGATCCGAGCACTGAAGCTTTCTTT. This codes for CASSLDPSTEAFF.

The V call is TRBV6-5, the J call TRBJ2-1; 15 bases are shared with TRBD2. CDR3 length equals 14 residues. V was pared by 8 bases and J by 10 bases, with 6 bases of the junction left unmatched. CDR1 MNHEY and CDR2 SVGAGI come from the germline V gene. The CDR3 loop is CASCRTSGRGEQFF. The CDR3 DNA reads as TGTGCCAGCTGCCGGACTAGCGGGAGGGGGGAGCAGTTCTTC.